The 5 T cell receptor beta chains given below trace back to one sample, sequenced in a study of blood T cells in healthy people across ages. For the second PCR, which ran for roughly 7 to 11 cycles, a sample-barcoded 5' primer and a J-beta primer mix were used. TCRdb re-called the 5' RACE reads through MiXCR, storing one row per CDR3 protein. The repertoire holds about 1,800,000 distinct CDR3 sequences, with 28% as singletons. Sequencing used blood. Source of these receptors: a woman aged 30 to 39 in good health.

This clonotype was observed at least ten times. This chain connects TRBV6-5 to TRBJ2-2; D possibly matches TRBD1 or TRBD2 (5 bases each). The CDR3 consists of 14 residues. Trimming pared 6 bases from V and 1 base from J, leaving 9 bases between. Per the germline V gene, CDR1 is MNHEY and CDR2 is SVGAGI. CDR3 sequence (DNA): TGTGCCAGCAGGGGGACGGGGAACACCGGGGAGCTGTTTTTT. Translating gives CASRGTGNTGELFF.

This clonotype showed up many times. The V and J genes are TRBV27 and TRBJ2-7; the match to TRBD1 covers 11 bases. The CDR3 extends over 15 amino acids. The V segment lost 4 bases and the J segment 2 bases; nucleotides outside the gene matches: 4. Per the germline V gene, CDR1 is MNHEY and CDR2 is SMNVEV (reference sequence). CDR3 nucleotides: TGTGCCAGCAGTTCCCCGGGACAGGGGGCCTACGAGCAGTACTTC. It encodes CASSSPGQGAYEQYF.

This clonotype was found a few times. The chain carries TRBV7-9 and TRBJ1-4; D is unresolved. This CDR3 is 16 amino acids long. The V gene lost 5 bases and the J gene lost 3 bases, with 16 bases spanning the gap. The germline V gene encodes CDR1 SEHNR and CDR2 FQNEAQ (reference sequence). The CDR3 protein is CASSLFGRTANEKLFF. In DNA, the CDR3 is TGTGCCAGCAGCCTGTTCGGACGCACAGCTAATGAAAAACTGTTTTTT.

This clonotype was picked up many times. The V gene is TRBV6-1, the J gene TRBJ2-4; TRBD1 might be the D (6 bases). V was cut by 6 bases and J by 0 bases, with 21 bases left in between. Per germline, CDR1 MNHNS and CDR2 SASEGT. The length of the CDR3 is 18 residues. Written as DNA, the CDR3 is TGTGCCAGCAGACTTAGACAGGACGAATTTCTAGCCAAAAACATTCAGTACTTC. This sequence encodes CASRLRQDEFLAKNIQYF.

This clonotype was recorded at least ten times. The V and J genes are TRBV7-2 and TRBJ2-7; TRBD2 aligns across 8 bases. Germline CDR1 SGHTA, CDR2 FQGNSA. The CDR3 length is 15 residues. The V and J ends lost 7 bases and 3 bases, in that order; junction bases with no gene match: 11. This CDR3 is CASTSPGLVFYEQYF. The CDR3 DNA follows: TGTGCCAGCACCAGTCCGGGACTAGTGTTCTACGAGCAGTACTTC.